Sequencing of this T cell receptor beta chain was carried out in a study of blood T cell repertoires in COVID-19. Looking at the study overall: PBMCs, B-cell-depleted T cells, or T cells were the source of the cDNA or gDNA that made up the material.

The length of the CDR3 is 16 residues. The germline V gene encodes CDR1 SGHTA and CDR2 FQGNSA. J lost 4 bases, V lost 5 bases, and 11 bases had no gene match. The assay was immunoSEQ multiplex PCR, and TCRdb's table has in-frame clones only and misses some. This sample has some 80,000 clones; 70% to 90% occur once, and the top ten carry over 4%. The source material was peripheral blood. The chain is built from TRBV7-2 and TRBJ2-3, with 8 positions matching TRBD2. The TCR comes from a woman aged 80 or older with active or convalescent COVID-19. The CDR3 bases are TGTGCCAGCAGCACACGGGACGGGGGGGCACCAGATACGCAGTATTTT. Translated: CASSTRDGGAPDTQYF. Full variable domain (rest looked up from reference TRBV7-2 and TRBJ2-3): GAGVSQSPSNKVTEKGKDVELRCDPISGHTALYWYRQSLGQGLEFLIYFQGNSAPDKSGLPSDRFSAERTGGSVSTLTIQRTQQEDSAVYLCASSTRDGGAPDTQYFGPGTRLTVL.